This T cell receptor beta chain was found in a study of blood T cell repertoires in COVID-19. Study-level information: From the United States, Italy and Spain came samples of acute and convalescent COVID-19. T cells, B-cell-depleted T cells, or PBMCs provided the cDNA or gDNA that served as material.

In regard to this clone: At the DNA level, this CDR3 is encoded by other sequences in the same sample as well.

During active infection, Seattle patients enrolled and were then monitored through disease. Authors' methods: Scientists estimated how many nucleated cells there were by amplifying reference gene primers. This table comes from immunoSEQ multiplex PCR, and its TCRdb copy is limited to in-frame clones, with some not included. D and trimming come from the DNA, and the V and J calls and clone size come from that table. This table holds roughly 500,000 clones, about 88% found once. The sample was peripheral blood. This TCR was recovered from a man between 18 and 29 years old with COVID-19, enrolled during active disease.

CDR3 in amino acids: CATEGQGSDTQYF. The CDR3 nucleotides are TGTGCCACCGAGGGACAGGGATCAGATACGCAGTATTTT. The chain couples TRBV24-1 to TRBJ2-3; 9 positions match TRBD1. Germline trimming cut 9 bases from V and 4 bases from J; bases unmatched to any gene: 4. The CDR3 is made up of 13 amino acids. CDR1 is KGHDR and CDR2 is SFDVKD in the germline V gene.